A selection of T cell receptor beta chains follows, all from one sample in a study of cytomegalovirus exposure and HLA in healthy donors. Measured with immunoSEQ multiplex PCR; TCRdb has only the in-frame clones, and not every one. The sample lists some 200,000 clones, around 80% occurring once. The material sequenced was PBMCs. These receptors were obtained from a woman in her fifties or sixties in good health and CMV-seropositive. Both conserved end residues are part of each CDR3. D genes are given only for firm matches. Rows give clone size only sometimes, using once, few, many, or a class for an expanded clone.

V gene	D gene	clone size	J gene	CDR3 DNA	CDR3 protein
TRBV10-3	TRBD1	few	TRBJ1-4	TGTGCCATCAGTGACCAGGGGGGCGAAAAACTGTTTTTT	CAISDQGGEKLFF
TRBV2	NA	NA	TRBJ1-2	TGTGCCAGCAGTGAATGGCAGCGAACTAACTATGGCTACACCTTC	CASSEWQRTNYGYTF
TRBV6-5	NA	NA	TRBJ1-2	TGTGCCAGCAGTTACAACGAACAGGGAAGTGGCTACACCTTC	CASSYNEQGSGYTF
TRBV10-3	NA	once	TRBJ2-2	TGTGCCATCAGTGACCCCGGCGGTCGGCGAACCGGGGAGCTGTTTTTT	CAISDPGGRRTGELFF
TRBV5-1	NA	NA	TRBJ2-7	TGCGCCAGCAGCTTGGGGTCGGGAAGCGGGACATACATATACGAGCAGTACTTC	CASSLGSGSGTYIYEQYF
TRBV28	NA	NA	TRBJ1-5	TGTGCCAGCAGAGAGAGCGGCAATCAGCCCCAGCATTTT	CASRESGNQPQHF
TRBV5-4	TRBD1	NA	TRBJ1-2	TGTGCCAGCAGCCCGAGGGACAGGGTCTATGGCTACACCTTC	CASSPRDRVYGYTF
TRBV19	TRBD1	NA	TRBJ1-5	TGTGCCAGTAGTAACCACAGGGGGCGACAGCCCCAGCATTTT	CASSNHRGRQPQHF
TRBV7-2	TRBD2	NA	TRBJ2-1	TGTGCCAGCAGCTCACGACTAGCGGGATCCTACAATGAGCAGTTCTTC	CASSSRLAGSYNEQFF
TRBV6-5	NA	NA	TRBJ2-7	TGTGCCAGCAAAGGCGGGCGCACCTACGAGCAGTACTTC	CASKGGRTYEQYF
TRBV28	TRBD2	NA	TRBJ2-5	TGTGCCAGCAGCCGTAGCGGGGGGCCGTACCAAGAGACCCAGTACTTC	CASSRSGGPYQETQYF
TRBV5-1	TRBD1	NA	TRBJ1-4	TGCGCCAGCAGCTTGGGGCAGGGGGGATACAATGAAAAACTGTTTTTT	CASSLGQGGYNEKLFF
TRBV5-1	TRBD2	once	TRBJ2-1	TGCGCCAGCAGCCTGACTAGCGGGATGGGTCGTTACAATGAGCAGTTCTTC	CASSLTSGMGRYNEQFF
TRBV4-1	NA	NA	TRBJ2-3	TGCGCCAGCAGCCAAGGGGTGATCGGGACTAGCACAGATACGCAGTATTTT	CASSQGVIGTSTDTQYF
TRBV30	TRBD1	NA	TRBJ1-1	TGTGCCTGGGGAGGACAGGGGGCATCTGAAGCTTTCTTT	CAWGGQGASEAFF
TRBV10-3	TRBD2	NA	TRBJ2-1	TGTGCCATCAGTACTAGCGGTAGCTCCTACAATGAGCAGTTCTTC	CAISTSGSSYNEQFF
TRBV7-8	TRBD1	NA	TRBJ1-6	TGTGCCAGCAGCTTAGTGCAGGGGGCCGGTTATAATTCACCCCTCCACTTT	CASSLVQGAGYNSPLHF
TRBV28	TRBD1	NA	TRBJ1-2	TGTGCCAGCAGAATCCAGGGGGCAGGTGGCTACACCTTC	CASRIQGAGGYTF
TRBV9	TRBD1	NA	TRBJ1-4	TGTGCCAGCAGCGCGTGGGACAGGGAGACTAATGAAAAACTGTTTTTT	CASSAWDRETNEKLFF
TRBV9	TRBD2	NA	TRBJ2-2	TGTGCCAGCAGCATTAGCGGGAGGTCGCCCGGGGAGCTGTTTTTT	CASSISGRSPGELFF
TRBV19	TRBD2	NA	TRBJ2-1	TGTGCCAGTAGTTTCTCCATTTCAGCGGGGTACAATGAGCAGTTCTTC	CASSFSISAGYNEQFF
TRBV14	NA	NA	TRBJ1-1	TGTGCCAGCAGCCAATCGGCAGGTTCCATGTACACTGAAGCTTTCTTT	CASSQSAGSMYTEAFF
TRBV29-1	TRBD2	NA	TRBJ2-1	TGCAGCGTTACCAGACTAGCGGGGGACAATGAGCAGTTCTTC	CSVTRLAGDNEQFF
TRBV6-4	NA	NA	TRBJ2-1	TGTGCCAGCAGTGACAGGGGTTCCGGGTACAATGAGCAGTTCTTC	CASSDRGSGYNEQFF
TRBV25-1	NA	NA	TRBJ2-3	TGTGCCATTGGGGGGGGCAGAAGCACAGATACGCAGTATTTT	CAIGGGRSTDTQYF
TRBV6-4	NA	NA	TRBJ1-2	TGTGCCAGCAGTGACCTCGGGGGCTACACCTTC	CASSDLGGYTF
TRBV5-8	NA	NA	TRBJ2-3	TGTGCCAGCAGCTTCCGTGAGACAGATACGCAGTATTTT	CASSFRETDTQYF
TRBV10-3	NA	NA	TRBJ1-6	TGTGCCATCAGTGAGACGGACAGAAATTCACCCCTCCACTTT	CAISETDRNSPLHF
TRBV6-5	NA	few	TRBJ1-3	TGTGCCAGCAGTGAATATAGTAACACCATATATTTT	CASSEYSNTIYF
TRBV7-6	NA	NA	TRBJ2-7	TGTGCCACCGGACAGAGATCCTACGAGCAGTACTTC	CATGQRSYEQYF
TRBV6-1	NA	NA	TRBJ1-3	TGTGCCAGCAGTGGGGGCAGAAGCTCTGGAAACACCATATATTTT	CASSGGRSSGNTIYF
TRBV18	NA	NA	TRBJ1-6	TGTGCCAGCTCACCATCATCCCAGGACAGCTCACCCCTCCACTTT	CASSPSSQDSSPLHF
TRBV5-4	TRBD2	NA	TRBJ2-7	TGTGCCAGCAGCCTTAAGGCAACTAGCGGGGCCGACTACGAGCAGTACTTC	CASSLKATSGADYEQYF
TRBV20-1	NA	once	TRBJ2-3	TGCAGTGCTGTGGGGGGTACGCAGTATTTT	CSAVGGTQYF
TRBV10-3	TRBD2	NA	TRBJ2-1	TGTGCCATCAGTGAGTCTCGATGGGGGGGGTACAATGAGCAGTTCTTC	CAISESRWGGYNEQFF
TRBV7-2	TRBD1	NA	TRBJ2-7	TGTGCCAGCAGCTTTAGACAGGGAGAGCAGTACTTC	CASSFRQGEQYF
TRBV5-1	NA	NA	TRBJ1-5	TGCGCCAGCAGCTTGGGGGGGGATCAGCCCCAGCATTTT	CASSLGGDQPQHF
TRBV18	TRBD2	NA	TRBJ2-3	TGTGCCAGCTCGCTAACTAGCGTCGGCCTCACAGATACGCAGTATTTT	CASSLTSVGLTDTQYF
TRBV9	NA	NA	TRBJ1-1	TGTGCCAGCAGCGTAGCACCCCTGCGGGCTGAAGCTTTCTTT	CASSVAPLRAEAFF